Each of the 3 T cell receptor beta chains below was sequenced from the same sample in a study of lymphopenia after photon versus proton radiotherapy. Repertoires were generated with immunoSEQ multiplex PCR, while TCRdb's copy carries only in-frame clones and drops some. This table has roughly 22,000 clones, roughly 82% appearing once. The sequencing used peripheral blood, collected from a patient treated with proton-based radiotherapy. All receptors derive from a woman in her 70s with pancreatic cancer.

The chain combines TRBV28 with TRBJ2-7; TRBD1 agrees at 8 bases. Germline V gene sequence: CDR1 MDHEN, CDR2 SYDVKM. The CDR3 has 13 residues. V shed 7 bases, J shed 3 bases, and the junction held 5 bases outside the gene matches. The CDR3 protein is CASTPDRDYEQYF. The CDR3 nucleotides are TGTGCCAGCACCCCGGACAGGGACTACGAGCAGTACTTC. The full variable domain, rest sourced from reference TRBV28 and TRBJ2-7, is DVKVTQSSRYLVKRTGEKVFLECVQDMDHENMFWYRQDPGLGLRLIYFSYDVKMKEKGDIPEGYSVSREKKERFSLILESASTNQTSMYLCASTPDRDYEQYFGPGTRLTVT.

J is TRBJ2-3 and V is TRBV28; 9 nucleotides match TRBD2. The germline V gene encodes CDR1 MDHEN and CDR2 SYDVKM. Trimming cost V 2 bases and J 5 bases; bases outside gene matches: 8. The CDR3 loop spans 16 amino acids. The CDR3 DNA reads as TGTGCCAGCAGTTTACCAGCGGGAGGCATTAAAGATACGCAGTATTTT. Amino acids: CASSLPAGGIKDTQYF.

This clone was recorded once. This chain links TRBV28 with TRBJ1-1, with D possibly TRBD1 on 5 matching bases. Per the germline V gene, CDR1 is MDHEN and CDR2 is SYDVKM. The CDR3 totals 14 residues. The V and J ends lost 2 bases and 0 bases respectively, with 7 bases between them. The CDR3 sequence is CASSLQGLNTEAFF. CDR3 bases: TGTGCCAGCAGTTTACAGGGTCTGAACACTGAAGCTTTCTTT.